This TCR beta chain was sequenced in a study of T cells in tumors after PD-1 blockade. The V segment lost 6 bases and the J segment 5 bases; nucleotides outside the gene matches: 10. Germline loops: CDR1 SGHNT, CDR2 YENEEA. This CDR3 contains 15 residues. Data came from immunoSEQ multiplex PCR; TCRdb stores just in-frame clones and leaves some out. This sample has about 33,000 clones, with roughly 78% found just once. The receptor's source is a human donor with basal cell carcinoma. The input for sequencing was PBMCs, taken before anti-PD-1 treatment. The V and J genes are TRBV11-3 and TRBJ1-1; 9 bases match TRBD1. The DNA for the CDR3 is TGTGCCAGCAGTTACAACCGGGACAGGGTAACTGAAGCTTTCTTT. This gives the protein CASSYNRDRVTEAFF.